Given below is one T cell receptor beta chain in context. Its specificity is unknown. This record comes from a study of shared clonotypes between healthy human individuals. Study-level background: The study used three CD4 naive, three CD4 memory, two CD8 naive and one CD8 memory plate per donor.

The CDR3 sequence is 15 residues long. The germline V gene has CDR1 MNHEY and CDR2 SMNVEV (reference sequence). The V gene end was trimmed by 2 bases and the J gene end by 2 bases; junction bases not matched to a gene: 3. Study-wide points: Inspection by rarefaction showed sorted-subset sequencing to be incomplete despite large depth. Compared with clonotypes that all four donors shared, non-shared clonotypes had lower generation probabilities.

Data came from immunoSEQ multiplex PCR; TCRdb stores just in-frame clones and leaves some out. The table has approximately 940,000 clones, about 80% seen once. J is TRBJ2-7 and V is TRBV27, with 10 bases fitting TRBD2. The TCR sequence derives from a man between 18 and 35 years old in good health. Input material: memory CD4+ T cells sorted from blood. Subset meaning: CD45RA-negative fraction. CDR3 in amino acids: CASSLVAGGAYEQYF. The CDR3 bases are TGTGCCAGCAGTTTAGTAGCGGGAGGCGCCTACGAGCAGTACTTC.